These T cell receptor beta chains were read from a single sample in a study of T cell clones after liver transplantation. Generated by immunoSEQ multiplex PCR, the TCRdb table keeps only in-frame clones and is missing some. The repertoire holds tens of thousands of clones, with about 70% as singletons. Sequenced here: CD4+ T cells from blood, sampled at the approximately 15-month timepoint. All receptors derive from a human patient who received a liver transplant. Some T cells may be supplied by the graft donor. Each CDR3 is given with its conserved first and last residue. D genes are given only for firm matches. The size entry is marked missing in some rows and otherwise reads once, few, many or a size class.

J gene: TRBJ2-2; D gene: -; clone size: -; V gene: TRBV19; CDR3 DNA: TGTGCCAGTAGTGGGCTCGCGAACACCGGGGAGCTGTTTTTT; CDR3 protein: CASSGLANTGELFF
J gene: TRBJ2-6; D gene: TRBD2; clone size: -; V gene: TRBV5-5; CDR3 DNA: TGTGCCAGCAGCCTACTAGCGGGGACTGTCTCTGGGGCCAACGTCCTGACTTTC; CDR3 protein: CASSLLAGTVSGANVLTF
J gene: TRBJ2-5; D gene: -; clone size: -; V gene: TRBV2; CDR3 DNA: TGTGCCAGCGCCGAAGGGTTCTCGATAGAGACCCAGTACTTC; CDR3 protein: CASAEGFSIETQYF
J gene: TRBJ1-1; D gene: TRBD1; clone size: -; V gene: TRBV7-2; CDR3 DNA: TGTGCCAGCAGCTTAGCGCATCCTAAAACAGGGGGAAGGGGGATGAACACTGAAGCTTTCTTT; CDR3 protein: CASSLAHPKTGGRGMNTEAFF
J gene: TRBJ2-5; D gene: -; clone size: few; V gene: TRBV7-2; CDR3 DNA: TGTGCCAGCAGCTTAGGGAGAAGCCAGTACTTC; CDR3 protein: CASSLGRSQYF
J gene: TRBJ2-4; D gene: -; clone size: -; V gene: TRBV19; CDR3 DNA: TGTGCCAGTAGTATTAGGGTTTACGACATTCAGTACTTC; CDR3 protein: CASSIRVYDIQYF
J gene: TRBJ1-2; D gene: -; clone size: few; V gene: TRBV7-9; CDR3 DNA: TGTGCCAGCAGCTTAGGGACGGCTAACTATGGCTACACCTTC; CDR3 protein: CASSLGTANYGYTF
J gene: TRBJ2-5; D gene: TRBD2; clone size: once; V gene: TRBV5-1; CDR3 DNA: TGCGCCAGCAGCTATGCGGGGGGGCCTCAAGAGACCCAGTACTTC; CDR3 protein: CASSYAGGPQETQYF
J gene: TRBJ1-6; D gene: TRBD1; clone size: -; V gene: TRBV9; CDR3 DNA: TGTGCCAGCAGCGCCCGGGACAGTTATTCACCCCTCCACTTT; CDR3 protein: CASSARDSYSPLHF
J gene: TRBJ1-1; D gene: -; clone size: -; V gene: TRBV6-4; CDR3 DNA: TGTGCCAGCAAATACAGGGAAGGCACTGAAGCTTTCTTT; CDR3 protein: CASKYREGTEAFF
J gene: TRBJ1-5; D gene: TRBD1; clone size: -; V gene: TRBV23-1; CDR3 DNA: TGCGCCAGCAGTCAATCCCGGACAGGGGGCATCGGGGATTATCAGCCCCAGCATTTT; CDR3 protein: CASSQSRTGGIGDYQPQHF
J gene: TRBJ1-1; D gene: -; clone size: once; V gene: TRBV12-5; CDR3 DNA: TGTGCTAGTGCCCTCGACAAGGAAGCTTTCTTT; CDR3 protein: CASALDKEAFF
J gene: TRBJ1-2; D gene: -; clone size: -; V gene: TRBV10-1; CDR3 DNA: TGCGCCAGCAGCGCGGGCCAAGATTATGGCTACACCTTC; CDR3 protein: CASSAGQDYGYTF
J gene: TRBJ2-5; D gene: -; clone size: -; V gene: TRBV7-2; CDR3 DNA: TGTGCCAGCAGCTTAACTAGTCTGGCCCAGTACTTC; CDR3 protein: CASSLTSLAQYF